This T cell receptor beta chain was obtained from a study of OX40 agonist ivuxolimab in advanced cancers. Describing the broader study: The costimulatory receptor OX40 (CD134) was targeted by ivuxolimab, a fully human IgG2 agonistic monoclonal antibody. Partial responses occurred in three dose-escalation patients, of whom one had hepatocellular carcinoma and two had cutaneous melanoma. Of the approximately 50 patients in dose escalation, some 19 had hepatocellular carcinoma, some 15 had melanoma, 9 had renal cell carcinoma and 9 had head and neck cancer. A male proportion of under 85% and a mean age of approximately 61 years, ranging from roughly 23 to 79, were recorded for the dose-escalation cohort. The purpose of peripheral TCRbeta sequencing was to test whether ivuxolimab changed TCR sequence diversity and led to clonal T-cell expansion. Intravenous ivuxolimab was administered to patients every 2 weeks at six dose levels: 0.01, 0.1, 0.3, 1.5, 3 and 10 mg/kg. Patients were allowed to have had prior anti-PD-1, anti-PD-L1 or anti-CTLA-4 therapy, and around two fifths of the dose-escalation patients had been treated with checkpoint inhibitors. The monotherapy dose-escalation portion (N ≈ 50 patients) of the phase I ivuxolimab trial is reported in the paper. The research as a whole found: The antigen specificity of the peripheral T cells that underwent clonal expansion was not determined. Partial responders in the 0.1-3.0 mg/kg groups had among the lowest normalized peripheral clonal expansion, especially among CD8+ T cells. After ivuxolimab, CD8+ T cells had more expanded clones than CD4+ T cells on average. Low levels of normalized T-cell clonal expansion were also seen in some nonresponding patients. At doses of 0.1 to 3.0 mg/kg, clonal expansion of both CD4+ and CD8+ blood T cells was observed from baseline to week 6.

To sequence the TCRbeta CDR3 region, genomic DNA was isolated from the sorted cells. The immunoSEQ Assay was used to sequence the TCRbeta CDR3 regions. This is the immuneACCESS table as TCRdb keeps it, with only in-frame sequences that have V and J called. A part of the clones is gone; compared with another copy, unresolved V genes explain less than half, and the rest is unexplained. Counted in this sample were fewer than 30,000 clones; approximately 89% of them appeared once. The ten biggest clones cover roughly a tenth of the sample. On this clone itself: The antigen it binds to is not known. Base-call qualities are not available, and no considerably larger clone is one nucleotide away.

The CDR3 covers 15 residues, taking in both the cysteine and the phenylalanine. Just the 45-base CDR3 DNA is kept, in frame starting at base 1. The germline V gene encodes CDR1 SGHTA and CDR2 FQGNSA. V ends up 5 bases short and J 6 bases short, with an unmatched junction base count of 8. The trial excluded patients who had a history of autoimmune disease or who were on systemic immunosuppression. Peripheral blood for TCR sequencing was drawn from every dose cohort at baseline, at cycle 4 day 1 and at cycle 7 day 1. The samples were taken from a phase I, first-in-human, multicenter, open-label dose-escalation trial of ivuxolimab. Adults with locally advanced or metastatic melanoma, renal cell, hepatocellular, or head and neck squamous cell carcinoma were enrolled in the trial. Before TCR sequencing, CD4+ T cells and CD8+ T cells from peripheral blood were sorted into separate populations.

The specimen comprised CD4+ or CD8+ T cells sorted from blood, sampled in a trial of the OX40 agonist ivuxolimab. The source of this sequence is an adult with an advanced solid tumor such as melanoma, head and neck, liver or kidney cancer. The V and J segments used are TRBV7-2 and TRBJ1-4; TRBD1 fits 8 bases in the junction. The CDR3 region has the sequence CASSPEVTGDEKLFF. The nucleotide sequence is given as TGTGCCAGCAGCCCAGAGGTGACAGGGGATGAAAAACTGTTTTTT.